These 26 T cell receptor beta chains were sequenced from one sample in a study of cytomegalovirus exposure and HLA in healthy donors. In the PCR, 60 Vbeta and 13 Jbeta primers were used. The assay was immunoSEQ multiplex PCR, and TCRdb's table has in-frame clones only and misses some. The data show around 71,000 clones, with 65% to 70% seen just once and about 15% held by the top ten. Source material: PBMCs. Source of these receptors: a male donor in good health and CMV-seropositive.

The V gene is TRBV4-1, the J gene TRBJ2-7, with 9 positions matching TRBD1. The CDR3 sequence is 15 residues long. Germline values: CDR1 MGHRA, CDR2 YSYEKL. V trimming: 0 bases; J trimming: 7 bases; junction bases outside the gene matches: 7. The CDR3 protein is CASSQDRGQGREQYF. The CDR3 region has the DNA TGCGCCAGCAGCCAAGATCGGGGACAGGGAAGAGAGCAGTACTTC.

The rearrangement links TRBV6-5 to TRBJ2-7, with 11 bases aligning to TRBD1. The V and J ends lost 2 bases and 6 bases, in that order; junction bases with no gene match: 3. There are 14 residues in the CDR3. Looked up from germline, CDR1 is MNHEY and CDR2 is SVGAGI. CDR3 nucleotide sequence: TGTGCCAGCAGTTACCCCGGGACAGGGGGCGAGCAGTACTTC. It specifies CASSYPGTGGEQYF.

A few counts support this clone. The rearrangement joins TRBV10-3 to TRBJ1-5; D may be TRBD1 (5 bases). The germline V gene has CDR1 ENHRY and CDR2 SYGVKD. The CDR3 runs 15 residues. Trimming shortened V by 10 bases and J by 3 bases, and 19 bases separated the two germline ends. This CDR3 is CAKQSAGLDNQPQHF. CDR3 sequence (DNA): TGTGCCAAACAATCGGCAGGGTTGGACAATCAGCCCCAGCATTTT.

The J gene is TRBJ1-5, the V gene TRBV19; the D is unclear. V gave up 7 bases and J gave up 0 bases, with 10 bases separating them. Per the germline V gene, CDR1 is LNHDA and CDR2 is SQIVND (reference sequence). The CDR3 contains 14 residues. The CDR3 bases are TGTGCCAGTACCTCAGTTAATAGCAATCAGCCCCAGCATTTT. As protein: CASTSVNSNQPQHF.

This clone was counted only a few times. This sequence joins TRBV10-1 and TRBJ2-5; 7 positions agree with TRBD1. The CDR3 spans 13 residues. Germline V lookup: CDR1 WNHNN, CDR2 SYGVQD (reference sequence). After removal of 8 bases from V and 2 bases from J, the junction contained 5 bases not matched to a gene. CDR3 sequence: CASQPGQQETQYF. DNA of the CDR3: TGCGCCAGCCAGCCGGGACAGCAAGAGACCCAGTACTTC.

This clone was seen a few times. This chain joins TRBV7-9 and TRBJ2-2, with D perhaps matching TRBD2 (7 bases). Trimming left V 7 bases short and J 2 bases short, with 14 bases between. The CDR3 has 15 residues. In germline, CDR1 is SEHNR, CDR2 FQNEAQ (reference sequence). CDR3 nucleotides: TGTGCCAGCAACCTGTGGGGGGGCAACACCGGGGAGCTGTTTTTT. Translation gives CASNLWGGNTGELFF.

The chain combines TRBV23-1 with TRBJ2-7; TRBD1 matches 7 bases. TRBV23-1 falls under the ORF class, with uncertain function. V lost 2 bases to trimming and J lost 0 bases; unmatched junction nucleotides: 4. The CDR3 is made up of 15 amino acids. CDR3 loop: CASSQEDRSSYEQYF. Written as DNA, the CDR3 is TGCGCCAGCAGTCAAGAGGACAGGAGCTCCTACGAGCAGTACTTC.

The gene calls are TRBV25-1 and TRBJ2-5, with D possibly TRBD1 on 6 matching bases. V was shortened by 3 bases and J by 4 bases, with 9 bases between the two germline ends. Germline V gives CDR1 MGHDK, CDR2 SYGVNS. This CDR3 comprises 13 residues. CDR3 in DNA: TGTGCCAGCAGTGATCCAGGGGTAGAGACCCAGTACTTC. Its translation: CASSDPGVETQYF.

With regard to this clone: At the DNA level, this CDR3 is encoded by other sequences in the same sample as well. The CDR3 coding sequence is TGTGCCAGCGGGGTGGGAGGGCAAAGGAATTCACCCCTCCACTTT. Translating gives CASGVGGQRNSPLHF. V is TRBV7-9 and J is TRBJ1-6; D unresolved. V was clipped by 8 bases and J by 7 bases, with 18 bases between them. Germline V gives CDR1 SEHNR, CDR2 FQNEAQ (reference sequence). The CDR3 spans 15 residues.

The chain recombines TRBV19 with TRBJ2-5, with a weak D call TRBD1 (6 bases). Germline V lookup: CDR1 LNHDA, CDR2 SQIVND (reference sequence). This CDR3 spans 17 amino acids. V lost 9 bases and J 2 bases, leaving 25 bases between the germline ends. Here the CDR3 DNA reads TGTGCCAGGAAAGACAGGCCAGCACTGTGTTCACAAGAGACCCAGTACTTC. Amino acid sequence: CARKDRPALCSQETQYF.

The chain carries TRBV30 and TRBJ2-3; 12 nucleotides agree with TRBD2. Germline V gene lookup returns CDR1 GTSNPN and CDR2 SVGIG (reference sequence). V shed 2 bases and J 5 bases; nucleotides not matched to a gene: 11. This CDR3 region has 17 residues. CDR3: CAWSSMTSGRGIDTQYF. For the CDR3, the DNA is TGTGCCTGGAGTTCGATGACTAGCGGGAGAGGAATAGATACGCAGTATTTT.

This clone was seen just once. The chain joins TRBV5-4 to TRBJ2-3, with a possible D match to TRBD2 (6 bases). Germline V gene data show CDR1 as SGHNT and CDR2 as YYREEE (reference sequence). This CDR3 region has 12 residues. V lost 10 bases, J lost 6 bases, and 15 bases lay in between. CDR3 in DNA: TGTGCCGTTCCGCGGGGACGGGATACGCAGTATTTT. Encoded protein: CAVPRGRDTQYF.

The rearrangement links TRBV19 to TRBJ1-1, with TRBD1 identical over 9 bases. The CDR3 extends over 14 amino acids. Trimming took 4 bases from V and 7 from J; bases not matched to a gene: 7. Per the germline V gene, CDR1 is LNHDA and CDR2 is SQIVND (reference sequence). Written as DNA, the CDR3 is TGTGCCAGTAGTACCCGACAGGGGGATGGTGAAGCTTTCTTT. Its translation: CASSTRQGDGEAFF.

CDR3 sequence (DNA): TGCGCCAGCAGCTTTGACAGGGCCGGTGAAAAACTGTTTTTT. This sequence encodes CASSFDRAGEKLFF. The J gene is TRBJ1-4, the V gene TRBV5-1, with 7 bases lining up with TRBD1. With V trimmed by 2 bases and J by 7 bases, 5 bases remained unmatched. The V gene's germline CDR1 is SGHRS and CDR2 YFSETQ. The CDR3 runs 14 residues.

This clone appeared a single time. The genes are TRBV7-6 and TRBJ2-1; 8 nucleotides match TRBD2. In germline, CDR1 is SGHVS, CDR2 FNYEAQ. The CDR3 consists of 15 residues. The V and J ends lost 5 bases and 7 bases, in that order; junction bases with no gene match: 10. The CDR3 DNA reads TGTGCCAGCAGCAAACTGCGGGGGGCCGAGAATGAGCAGTTCTTC. This encodes CASSKLRGAENEQFF. Filled out from reference TRBV7-6 and TRBJ2-1, the complete variable domain reads GAGVSQSPRYKVTKRGQDVALRCDPISGHVSLYWYRQALGQGPEFLTYFNYEAQQDKSGLPNDRFSAERPEGSISTLTIQRTEQRDSAMYRCASSKLRGAENEQFFGPGTRLTVL.

The V and J genes are TRBV6-4 and TRBJ2-1, with D uncertain. The CDR3 has 15 residues. With 3 bases removed from V and 8 bases from J, the gap between germline ends came to 17 bases. In germline, CDR1 is MRHNA, CDR2 SNTAGT. The CDR3: CASSERSLASHEQFF. CDR3 bases: TGTGCCAGCAGTGAACGGTCTCTCGCGTCCCATGAGCAGTTCTTC.

The V gene is TRBV6-1, the J gene TRBJ2-1, with TRBD1 matching over 9 bases. The CDR3 covers 14 residues. Per the germline V gene, CDR1 is MNHNS and CDR2 is SASEGT. Trimming took 8 bases from V and 6 from J; bases not matched to a gene: 8. CDR3 bases: TGTGCCAGCTTGGTAGGGACAGGGCTCAATGAGCAGTTCTTC. It is translated as CASLVGTGLNEQFF.

The CDR3 is CASSEGTSGRDTQYF. In DNA form, the CDR3 reads TGCGCCAGCAGTGAGGGGACTAGCGGGAGAGATACGCAGTATTTT. The chain couples TRBV10-1 to TRBJ2-3; the match to TRBD2 covers 14 bases. V trimming: 2 bases; J trimming: 5 bases; junction bases outside the gene matches: 0. CDR3 length: 15 residues. Looked up from germline, CDR1 is WNHNN and CDR2 is SYGVQD (reference sequence).

A few counts support this clone. V is TRBV5-6 and J is TRBJ1-2; 7 bases map to TRBD1. Germline CDR1 and CDR2: SGHDT and YYEEEE. The junction had 13 bases not matched to a gene; V was cut back by 4 bases and J by 7 bases. This CDR3 contains 15 residues. Here the CDR3 DNA reads TGTGCCAGCAGCCTGACAGGGCGGGGAGTGGTTGGCTACACCTTC. It yields the protein CASSLTGRGVVGYTF.

This clone was seen more than once but under ten times. This chain links TRBV5-4 with TRBJ1-1; tentatively, D is TRBD1 (5 bases). CDR1 and CDR2 from the germline V gene are SGHNT and YYREEE (reference sequence). CDR3 size: 16 residues. Trimming removed 0 bases from V and 6 bases from J, with 18 bases in between. The CDR3 nucleotides are TGTGCCAGCAGCTTGGGCGCTTTGGGGCGCGGCGCTGAAGCTTTCTTT. Its protein is CASSLGALGRGAEAFF.

This chain uses TRBV19 with TRBJ1-3; D is uncertain. From germline, CDR1 is LNHDA and CDR2 SQIVND (reference sequence). This CDR3 comprises 15 residues. The V and J ends lost 5 bases and 0 bases respectively, with 11 bases between them. CDR3: CASSLQMNSGNTIYF. The CDR3 coding sequence is TGTGCCAGTAGTCTACAGATGAACTCTGGAAACACCATATATTTT.

This chain connects TRBV5-4 to TRBJ2-1, with a weak D call TRBD1 (5 bases). The V end lost 4 bases, the J end lost 0 bases, and 11 bases lay between the germline ends. Germline CDR1 is SGHNT and CDR2 is YYREEE (reference sequence). The CDR3 has 15 residues. The CDR3 coding sequence is TGTGCCAGCAGCCTCGTAGGGGCCTCCTACAATGAGCAGTTCTTC. Its translation is CASSLVGASYNEQFF.

V is TRBV5-1 and J is TRBJ1-6, with TRBD1 as a possible D gene (6 bases). CDR1 is SGHRS and CDR2 is YFSETQ in the germline V gene. The CDR3 length is 14 residues. The germline V and J ends were trimmed by 2 bases and 10 bases, with 13 bases remaining between them. CDR3 residues: CASSFGAGDSPLHF. CDR3 sequence (DNA): TGCGCCAGCAGCTTTGGGGCAGGGGACTCACCCCTCCACTTT. Filled out from reference TRBV5-1 and TRBJ1-6, the complete variable domain reads KAGVTQTPRYLIKTRGQQVTLSCSPISGHRSVSWYQQTPGQGLQFLFEYFSETQRNKGNFPGRFSGRQFSNSRSEMNVSTLELGDSALYLCASSFGAGDSPLHFGNGTRLTVT.

The chain has TRBV6-6 and TRBJ1-6; 9 nucleotides agree with TRBD1. CDR3 length: 15 residues. Germline CDR1 and CDR2: MNHNY and SVGAGI (reference sequence). V dropped 6 bases and J dropped 2; count of bases not matched to a gene: 2. In nucleotides, the CDR3 is TGTGCCAGCAGGGACAGGGGACCCTATAATTCACCCCTCCACTTT. As protein: CASRDRGPYNSPLHF.

The V gene is TRBV6-1, the J gene TRBJ2-7, with 7 bases that match TRBD1. V lost 6 bases and J lost 1; bases outside the gene matches: 3. Germline CDR1 MNHNS, CDR2 SASEGT. This CDR3 spans 13 amino acids. This CDR3 reads CASRPGQSYEQYF. CDR3 sequence (DNA): TGTGCCAGCAGGCCGGGACAGTCCTACGAGCAGTACTTC.

The table lists this clone with a few counts. The V call is TRBV27, the J call TRBJ1-1; TRBD1 agrees at 7 bases. CDR1 and CDR2 (germline): MNHEY, SMNVEV (reference sequence). The V segment lost 5 bases and the J segment 5 bases; nucleotides outside the gene matches: 5. CDR3 length: 13 amino acids. CDR3 bases: TGTGCCAGCAGTCCGGGGACAGCAACTGAAGCTTTCTTT. Translated, it gives CASSPGTATEAFF.